One and the same sample provided the 5 T cell receptor beta chains below, sequenced in a study of OX40 agonist ivuxolimab in advanced cancers. Assay: immunoSEQ multiplex PCR; the TCRdb copy retains only in-frame clones and omits some. The sample yields 13,000 or so clones, 65% to 70% seen once. Sequences were derived from CD4+ or CD8+ T cells sorted from blood, sampled in a trial of the OX40 agonist ivuxolimab. These receptors came from an adult with an advanced solid tumor such as melanoma, head and neck, liver or kidney cancer.

The CDR3 protein is CASSQDLDTQYF. The DNA for the CDR3 is TGCGCCAGCAGCCAAGATCTGGATACGCAGTATTTT. This chain connects TRBV4-1 to TRBJ2-3, with no clear D. CDR1 is MGHRA and CDR2 is YSYEKL in the germline V gene. CDR3 length equals 12 residues. Between the trimmed V and J ends, which lost 0 bases and 6 bases, there was a span of 4 bases.

The J gene is TRBJ1-2, the V gene TRBV29-1; no definite D call. The V end lost 1 base, the J end lost 6 bases, and 15 bases lay between the germline ends. This CDR3 is built from 14 residues. In germline, CDR1 is SQVTM, CDR2 ANQGSEA. In DNA form, the CDR3 reads TGCAGCGTTGAAGGGCGGGCAGAGTATAATGGCTACACCTTC. Amino acid sequence: CSVEGRAEYNGYTF. The full variable domain, completed using reference TRBV29-1 and TRBJ1-2, is SAVISQKPSRDICQRGTSLTIQCQVDSQVTMMFWYRQQPGQSLTLIATANQGSEATYESGFVIDKFPISRPNLTFSTLTVSNMSPEDSSIYLCSVEGRAEYNGYTFGSGTRLTVV.

The V call is TRBV19, the J call TRBJ2-5; D gene uncertain. Trimming left V 3 bases short and J 7 bases short, with 6 bases between. This CDR3 spans 11 amino acids. Germline CDR1 reads LNHDA; CDR2 reads SQIVND (reference sequence). CDR3 amino acids: CASSIQRTQYF. CDR3 DNA: TGTGCCAGTAGTATTCAGCGGACCCAGTACTTC.

The V and J genes are TRBV7-6 and TRBJ1-1; 7 nucleotides line up with TRBD1. Germline V lookup: CDR1 SGHVS, CDR2 FNYEAQ. V shed 1 base, J shed 3 bases, and the junction held 5 bases outside the gene matches. CDR3 size: 15 residues. The CDR3, as DNA: TGTGCCAGCAGCTTAGTAGGGGGCCCTGACACTGAAGCTTTCTTT. Translated: CASSLVGGPDTEAFF.

The chain links TRBV7-9 to TRBJ2-5; 11 nucleotides match TRBD2. Per the germline V gene, CDR1 is SEHNR and CDR2 is FQNEAQ (reference sequence). The length of the CDR3 is 14 residues. V trimming: 4 bases; J trimming: 3 bases; junction bases outside the gene matches: 1. The chain's CDR3 is CASSSGLAEETQYF. The CDR3 DNA reads TGTGCCAGCAGCTCGGGACTAGCGGAAGAGACCCAGTACTTC. Combining the CDR3 with reference TRBV7-9 and TRBJ2-5 gives the whole variable domain DTGVSQNPRHKITKRGQNVTFRCDPISEHNRLYWYRQTLGQGPEFLTYFQNEAQLEKSRLLSDRFSAERPKGSFSTLEIQRTEQGDSAMYLCASSSGLAEETQYFGPGTRLLVL.